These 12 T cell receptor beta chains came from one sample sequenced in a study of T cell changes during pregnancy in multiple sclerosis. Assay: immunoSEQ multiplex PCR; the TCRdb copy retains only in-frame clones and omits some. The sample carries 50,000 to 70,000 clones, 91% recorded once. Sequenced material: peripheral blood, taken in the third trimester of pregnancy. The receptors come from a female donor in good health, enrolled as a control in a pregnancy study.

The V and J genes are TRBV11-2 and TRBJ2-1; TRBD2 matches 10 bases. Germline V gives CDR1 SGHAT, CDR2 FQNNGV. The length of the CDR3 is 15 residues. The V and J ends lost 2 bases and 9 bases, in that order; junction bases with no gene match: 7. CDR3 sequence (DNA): TGTGCCAGCAGCTTAAACAGCGGGAGGGCGGGTGAGCAGTTCTTC. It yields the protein CASSLNSGRAGEQFF.

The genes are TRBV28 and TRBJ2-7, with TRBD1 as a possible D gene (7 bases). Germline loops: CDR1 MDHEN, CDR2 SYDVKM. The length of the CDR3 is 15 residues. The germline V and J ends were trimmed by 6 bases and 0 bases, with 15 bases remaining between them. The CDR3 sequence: CASSPGGTVSYEQYF. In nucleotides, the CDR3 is TGTGCCAGCAGCCCAGGGGGGACGGTCTCCTACGAGCAGTACTTC.

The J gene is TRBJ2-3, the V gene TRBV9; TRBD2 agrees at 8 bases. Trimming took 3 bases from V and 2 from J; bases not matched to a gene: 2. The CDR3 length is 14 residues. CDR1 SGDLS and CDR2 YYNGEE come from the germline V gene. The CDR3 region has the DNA TGTGCCAGCAGCGCGGGGGGGCTCACAGATACGCAGTATTTT. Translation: CASSAGGLTDTQYF.

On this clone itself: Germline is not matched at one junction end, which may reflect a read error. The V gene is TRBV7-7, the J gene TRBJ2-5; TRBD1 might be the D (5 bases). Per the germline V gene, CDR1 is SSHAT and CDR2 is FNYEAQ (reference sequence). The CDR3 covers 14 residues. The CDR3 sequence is CASSLVGARETQYF. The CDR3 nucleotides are TGTGCTAGCAGCTTAGTAGGGGCGAGGGAGACCCAGTACTTC.

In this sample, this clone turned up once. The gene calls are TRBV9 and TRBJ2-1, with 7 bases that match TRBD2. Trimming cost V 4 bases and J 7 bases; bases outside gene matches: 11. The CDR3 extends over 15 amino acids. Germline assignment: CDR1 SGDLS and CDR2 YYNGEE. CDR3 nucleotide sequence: TGTGCCAGCAGCCCGGAGTGGGGAGCGGGGAATGAGCAGTTCTTC. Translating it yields CASSPEWGAGNEQFF.

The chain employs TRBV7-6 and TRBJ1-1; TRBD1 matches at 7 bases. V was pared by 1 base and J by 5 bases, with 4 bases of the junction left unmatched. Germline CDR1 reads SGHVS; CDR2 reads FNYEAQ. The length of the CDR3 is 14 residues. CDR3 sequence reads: CASSLEGAGTEAFF. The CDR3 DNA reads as TGTGCCAGCAGCTTAGAGGGGGCGGGTACTGAAGCTTTCTTT.

CDR3 in amino acids: CASSYGGGDTWPQHF. The DNA for the CDR3 is TGTGCCAGCAGTTACGGAGGGGGCGATACATGGCCCCAGCATTTT. The chain carries TRBV6-5 and TRBJ1-5, with 7 bases lining up with TRBD1. CDR1 MNHEY and CDR2 SVGAGI come from the germline V gene. This CDR3 spans 15 amino acids. V shed 2 bases, J shed 9 bases, and the junction held 10 bases outside the gene matches.

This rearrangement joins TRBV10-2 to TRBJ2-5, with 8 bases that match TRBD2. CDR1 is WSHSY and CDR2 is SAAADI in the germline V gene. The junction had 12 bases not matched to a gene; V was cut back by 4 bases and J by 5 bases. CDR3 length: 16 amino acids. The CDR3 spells CASSVRLRGAVETQYF. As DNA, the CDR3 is TGCGCCAGCAGTGTTCGGTTGCGGGGGGCGGTGGAGACCCAGTACTTC.

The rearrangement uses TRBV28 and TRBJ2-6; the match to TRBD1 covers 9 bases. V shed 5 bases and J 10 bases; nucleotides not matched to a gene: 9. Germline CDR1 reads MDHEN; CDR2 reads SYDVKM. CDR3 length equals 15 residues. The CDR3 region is CASSPDRGEVNVLTF. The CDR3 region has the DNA TGTGCCAGCAGTCCGGACAGGGGTGAGGTAAACGTCCTGACTTTC.

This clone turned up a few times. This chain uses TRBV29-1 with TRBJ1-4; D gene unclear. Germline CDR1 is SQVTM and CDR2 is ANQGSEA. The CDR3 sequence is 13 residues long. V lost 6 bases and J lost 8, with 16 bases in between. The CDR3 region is CSVQKVPEEKLFF. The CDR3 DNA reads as TGCAGCGTCCAAAAGGTACCGGAGGAAAAACTGTTTTTT.

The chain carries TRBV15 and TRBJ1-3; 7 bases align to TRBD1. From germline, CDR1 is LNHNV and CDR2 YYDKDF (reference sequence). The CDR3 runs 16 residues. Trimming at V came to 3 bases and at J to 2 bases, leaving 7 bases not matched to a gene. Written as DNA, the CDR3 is TGTGCCACCAGCAGCGCAAGGACAGGTGCTGGAAACACCATATATTTT. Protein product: CATSSARTGAGNTIYF.

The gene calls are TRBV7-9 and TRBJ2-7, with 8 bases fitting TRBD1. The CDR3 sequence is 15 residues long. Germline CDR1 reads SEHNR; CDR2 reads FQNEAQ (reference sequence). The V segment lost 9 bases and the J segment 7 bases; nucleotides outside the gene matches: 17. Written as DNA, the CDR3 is TGTGCCAGTCGCTCCCCCGGGACAGGCCGACCGGAGCAGTACTTC. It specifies CASRSPGTGRPEQYF. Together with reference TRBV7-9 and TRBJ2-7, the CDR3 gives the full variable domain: DTGVSQNPRHKITKRGQNVTFRCDPISEHNRLYWYRQTLGQGPEFLTYFQNEAQLEKSRLLSDRFSAERPKGSFSTLEIQRTEQGDSAMYLCASRSPGTGRPEQYFGPGTRLTVT.